Listed here is a single TCR beta chain. Its cognate antigen is unknown. The protocol was immunoSEQ multiplex PCR, while the TCRdb copy is restricted to in-frame clones and leaves out a portion. This table holds about 29,000 clones, roughly 87% found once. The data are from a study of lymphopenia after photon versus proton radiotherapy. Study results and caveats: After lymphocyte nadir, photon-treated repertoires showed oligoclonal expansion, especially CD8+ Temra.

The CDR3 has 15 residues. Looked up from germline, CDR1 is SGHDN and CDR2 is FVKESK. V was clipped by 1 base and J by 7 bases; unmatched bases: 10. The receptor was isolated from a woman aged 55-70 years with cholangiocarcinoma. Some clones in this sample may be carry-over from other donors' samples. V and J are TRBV14 and TRBJ2-7, with 7 bases lining up with TRBD1. This material consisted of peripheral blood, taken from a patient treated with proton-based radiotherapy. CDR3 protein: CASSQGPQGSREQYF. The CDR3 DNA reads as TGTGCCAGCAGCCAAGGCCCACAGGGGTCTCGGGAGCAGTACTTC.